These 9 T cell receptor beta chains originate from one sample sequenced in a study of blood T cell repertoires in COVID-19. Profiled with immunoSEQ multiplex PCR; TCRdb holds only in-frame clones, not every one. This table has more than 300,000 clones, roughly 91% appearing once. Sample: PBMCs or T cells enriched from blood (not recorded which). The receptor source for this set is a woman aged 18 to 35 who had recovered from COVID-19.

The CDR3 protein is CASTGTRSAEAFF. The CDR3 DNA follows: TGTGCCAGCACCGGGACACGATCAGCTGAAGCTTTCTTT. The rearrangement links TRBV2 to TRBJ1-1; TRBD1 might be the D (6 bases). Germline V lookup: CDR1 SNHLY, CDR2 FYNNEI. V lost 7 bases and J lost 6, with 15 bases in between. This CDR3 is built from 13 residues.

The chain joins TRBV5-6 to TRBJ1-4, with 8 bases lining up with TRBD1. Germline V CDR1 and CDR2: SGHDT, YYEEEE. The CDR3 contains 16 residues. J lost 7 bases, V lost 0 bases, and 8 bases had no gene match. CDR3 in DNA: TGTGCCAGCAGCTTGGCGGGGACAGGACTCTCTGAAAAACTGTTTTTT. This codes for CASSLAGTGLSEKLFF.

The genes are TRBV27 and TRBJ1-2; 7 bases are shared with TRBD1. CDR3 length: 15 residues. Trimming at V came to 3 bases and at J to 6 bases, leaving 10 bases not matched to a gene. CDR1 MNHEY and CDR2 SMNVEV come from the germline V gene (reference sequence). The CDR3 here is CASSFRRGHWDGYTF. The DNA of the CDR3 is TGTGCCAGCAGTTTTAGGAGGGGGCATTGGGATGGCTACACCTTC.

The V gene is TRBV4-1, the J gene TRBJ1-4; no clear D gene. This CDR3 is built from 14 residues. Germline V gene data show CDR1 as MGHRA and CDR2 as YSYEKL. Trimming took 2 bases from V and 6 from J, leaving 10 bases between them. The CDR3 region is CASSQREADEKLFF. Here the CDR3 DNA reads TGCGCCAGCAGCCAAAGGGAGGCAGATGAAAAACTGTTTTTT.

The J gene is TRBJ2-4, the V gene TRBV7-2; TRBD2 agrees at 8 bases. The CDR3 is made up of 17 amino acids. Germline V gene lookup returns CDR1 SGHTA and CDR2 FQGNSA. The V and J ends lost 5 bases and 6 bases, in that order; junction bases with no gene match: 15. The CDR3 is CASSQTAVGGAGNIQYF. The CDR3 DNA reads as TGTGCCAGCAGCCAAACCGCCGTCGGGGGGGCAGGAAACATTCAGTACTTC.

The chain has TRBV6-4 and TRBJ2-1; D remains unclear. Germline V gene data show CDR1 as MRHNA and CDR2 as SNTAGT. The CDR3 is made up of 15 amino acids. Trimming shortened V by 2 bases and J by 0 bases, and 8 bases separated the two germline ends. CDR3 bases: TGTGCCAGCAGTGACGACCCTAGCTCCTACAATGAGCAGTTCTTC. Translating it yields CASSDDPSSYNEQFF.

J is TRBJ1-3 and V is TRBV5-1, with 9 bases aligning to TRBD1. CDR1 and CDR2 (germline): SGHRS, YFSETQ. This CDR3 contains 15 residues. The ends lost 5 bases at V and 3 bases at J; junction bases unmatched: 6. This CDR3 is CASRGQGVVGNTIYF. CDR3 DNA sequence: TGCGCCAGCAGGGGACAGGGCGTTGTTGGAAACACCATATATTTT.

The rearrangement links TRBV25-1 to TRBJ2-2, with 9 bases lining up with TRBD1. The CDR3 runs to 15 residues. Germline V gene lookup returns CDR1 MGHDK and CDR2 SYGVNS. V trimming: 2 bases; J trimming: 6 bases; junction bases outside the gene matches: 4. Written as DNA, the CDR3 is TGTGCCAGCAGTGAAATGGGACAGGGTCCCGGGGAGCTGTTTTTT. This encodes CASSEMGQGPGELFF.

The chain employs TRBV18 and TRBJ2-5; a weak D match, TRBD2 (6 bases). Between the trimmed V and J ends, which lost 6 bases and 3 bases, there was a span of 14 bases. CDR1 is KGHSH, CDR2 LQKENI, per germline. The CDR3 extends over 14 amino acids. The CDR3 protein is CASSVDQREETQYF. The CDR3 nucleotides are TGTGCCAGCTCCGTCGATCAGCGGGAAGAGACCCAGTACTTC.